The 29 T cell receptor beta chains presented below share a single source sample, sequenced in a study of blood T cell repertoires in COVID-19. Libraries were prepared by immunoSEQ multiplex PCR; TCRdb keeps only in-frame clonotypes and omits some of them. The sample yields some 300,000 clones, about 87% seen once. Sequenced input: peripheral blood. These receptors all stem from a woman between 45 and 60 years old with COVID-19, enrolled during active disease.

The J gene is TRBJ1-6, the V gene TRBV5-1, with a possible D match to TRBD1 (6 bases). With 0 bases removed from V and 7 bases from J, the gap between germline ends came to 14 bases. The CDR3 is 16 amino acids. Per the germline V gene, CDR1 is SGHRS and CDR2 is YFSETQ. Here the CDR3 reads CASSLALRGFNSPLHF. Written as DNA, the CDR3 is TGCGCCAGCAGCTTGGCCTTGAGGGGGTTCAATTCACCCCTCCACTTT.

This clone was seen only once. The chain employs TRBV19 and TRBJ1-1; the match to TRBD1 covers 12 bases. This CDR3 has 19 residues. Germline V gene data show CDR1 as LNHDA and CDR2 as SQIVND (reference sequence). V lost 3 bases to trimming and J lost 0 bases; unmatched junction nucleotides: 11. The CDR3 nucleotides read TGTGCCAGTAGTATGCCTCCGGGACAGGGGGCGCGATTGAACACTGAAGCTTTCTTT. This encodes CASSMPPGQGARLNTEAFF.

The CDR3 nucleotides are TGCGCCAGCATTTCGACGGGAGAGGTATTAGAGACCCAGTACTTC. This sequence encodes CASISTGEVLETQYF. The genes are TRBV10-1 and TRBJ2-5; D is perhaps TRBD2 (6 bases). The CDR3 consists of 15 residues. Per the germline V gene, CDR1 is WNHNN and CDR2 is SYGVQD (reference sequence). Trimming pared 7 bases from V and 4 bases from J, leaving 19 bases between.

The V call is TRBV29-1, the J call TRBJ2-3; TRBD1 matches 8 bases. Losses at the gene ends were 7 bases for V and 2 bases for J; bases not matched to a gene: 8. The CDR3 covers 14 residues. Germline loops: CDR1 SQVTM, CDR2 ANQGSEA. The chain's CDR3 is CSARTGLFTDTQYF. The CDR3 bases are TGCAGCGCCCGGACAGGGCTCTTCACAGATACGCAGTATTTT.

V gene TRBV10-1 combines with J gene TRBJ1-1; possibly TRBD1 for D (6 bases). Germline V gene sequence: CDR1 WNHNN, CDR2 SYGVQD (reference sequence). The CDR3 loop spans 16 amino acids. With 5 bases removed from V and 2 bases from J, the gap between germline ends came to 18 bases. CDR3 nucleotide sequence: TGCGCCAGCAGTAGAATCACAGGGCCTGGAAACACTGAAGCTTTCTTT. It is translated as CASSRITGPGNTEAFF.

The J gene is TRBJ2-7, the V gene TRBV7-9; D gene unclear. The CDR3 has 11 amino acids. Germline loops: CDR1 SEHNR, CDR2 FQNEAQ (reference sequence). V lost 5 bases to trimming and J lost 7 bases, with 9 bases between them. CDR3 region: CASSRLGEQYF. In DNA form, the CDR3 reads TGTGCCAGCAGCCGCCTCGGGGAGCAGTACTTC.

The chain employs TRBV5-1 and TRBJ2-1; maybe TRBD2 (6 bases). V lost 0 bases to trimming and J lost 8 bases, with 12 bases between them. Germline V gives CDR1 SGHRS, CDR2 YFSETQ. The CDR3 is made up of 14 amino acids. CDR3 protein: CASSLDGGMDEQFF. The CDR3 nucleotides read TGCGCCAGCAGCTTGGATGGCGGGATGGATGAGCAGTTCTTC.

This chain joins TRBV6-6 and TRBJ2-3, with TRBD2 matching 14 bases. Germline V CDR1 and CDR2: MNHNY, SVGAGI (reference sequence). Germline trimming cut 5 bases from V and 3 bases from J; bases unmatched to any gene: 13. The CDR3 is 19 residues long. CDR3: CASSPQDKGLAGATDTQYF. In DNA form, the CDR3 reads TGTGCCAGCAGTCCTCAGGATAAGGGACTAGCGGGAGCGACAGATACGCAGTATTTT.

The chain has TRBV6-5 and TRBJ1-1, with TRBD1 matching over 8 bases. Germline CDR1 is MNHEY and CDR2 is SVGAGI. This CDR3 has 16 amino acids. V was pared by 4 bases and J by 5 bases, with 12 bases of the junction left unmatched. The CDR3 DNA sequence: TGTGCCAGCAGTTTTCGACCCGGGACAGGAAAAACTGAAGCTTTCTTT. As protein: CASSFRPGTGKTEAFF.

This clone was counted only a few times. The chain has TRBV19 and TRBJ1-3; no firm D call. The CDR3 runs to 16 residues. Trimming shortened V by 2 bases and J by 2 bases, and 13 bases separated the two germline ends. In germline, CDR1 is LNHDA, CDR2 SQIVND (reference sequence). The CDR3 DNA sequence: TGTGCCAGTAGTATAATCGGCAGGTCCGCTGGAAACACCATATATTTT. Translation: CASSIIGRSAGNTIYF.

The chain couples TRBV13 to TRBJ2-7, with D possibly TRBD2 on 5 matching bases. Germline-derived CDR1 and CDR2 are PRHDT and FYEKMQ (reference sequence). The V and J ends lost 4 bases and 2 bases respectively, with 18 bases between them. CDR3 size: 16 residues. This CDR3 reads CASSYRLRERTYEQYF. Here the CDR3 DNA reads TGTGCCAGCAGCTACCGCTTGAGGGAGCGGACCTACGAGCAGTACTTC.

This chain uses TRBV4-1 with TRBJ2-7, with 7 positions matching TRBD1. The CDR3 is 16 amino acids. Germline V gene lookup returns CDR1 MGHRA and CDR2 YSYEKL. The ends lost 3 bases at V and 0 bases at J; junction bases unmatched: 8. The CDR3 is CASSQSGTVNSYEQYF. The CDR3, as DNA: TGCGCCAGCAGCCAGTCCGGGACAGTCAACTCCTACGAGCAGTACTTC.

The genes are TRBV29-1 and TRBJ1-5; D is undetermined. This CDR3 contains 12 residues. Germline V gene sequence: CDR1 SQVTM, CDR2 ANQGSEA. The V end lost 4 bases, the J end lost 2 bases, and 6 bases lay between the germline ends. The CDR3 DNA sequence: TGCAGCGTTGGTATCGGCAATCAGCCCCAGCATTTT. Encoded protein: CSVGIGNQPQHF.

V usage is TRBV9 and J usage is TRBJ2-1, with 7 bases aligning to TRBD2. CDR1 and CDR2 from the germline V gene are SGDLS and YYNGEE. The J segment lost 6 bases and the V segment lost 3 bases, leaving 12 bases of the junction unmatched. The CDR3 consists of 16 residues. CDR3 residues: CASSAPGTNSGNEQFF. The CDR3 DNA follows: TGTGCCAGCAGCGCACCCGGGACTAATTCGGGCAATGAGCAGTTCTTC.

CDR3 amino acids: CASSPRTSGITDTQYF. The DNA for the CDR3 is TGTGCCAGTAGTCCCCGGACTAGCGGGATAACAGATACGCAGTATTTT. The chain carries TRBV19 and TRBJ2-3; 12 bases are a match to TRBD2. The CDR3 covers 16 residues. Trimming at V came to 5 bases and at J to 3 bases, leaving 6 bases not matched to a gene. The germline gives CDR1 LNHDA, CDR2 SQIVND (reference sequence).

The chain carries TRBV5-4 and TRBJ1-1, with 7 bases aligning to TRBD1. Losses at the gene ends were 4 bases for V and 0 bases for J; bases not matched to a gene: 6. Germline V CDR1 and CDR2: SGHNT, YYREEE (reference sequence). This CDR3 region has 15 residues. CDR3 protein: CASSGGTAVNTEAFF. The CDR3, as DNA: TGTGCCAGCAGCGGGGGGACAGCAGTGAACACTGAAGCTTTCTTT.

The CDR3: CASSPDTYNEQFF. In nucleotides, the CDR3 is TGTGCCAGCTCACCGGACACTTACAATGAGCAGTTCTTC. J is TRBJ2-1 and V is TRBV18; D might be TRBD1 (5 bases). Germline CDR1 and CDR2: KGHSH and LQKENI. Trimming cost V 3 bases and J 4 bases, with 7 bases left between them. There are 13 residues in the CDR3.

The chain couples TRBV19 to TRBJ1-2; D perhaps matches TRBD1 (6 bases). The CDR3 runs 16 residues. CDR1 is LNHDA, CDR2 SQIVND, per germline (reference sequence). Trimming shortened V by 3 bases and J by 8 bases, and 22 bases separated the two germline ends. CDR3 loop: CASSIGGAPLYNGYTF. For the CDR3, the DNA is TGTGCCAGTAGTATCGGGGGGGCCCCGCTTTATAACGGCTACACCTTC.

The V and J genes are TRBV19 and TRBJ2-7; D is perhaps TRBD1 (5 bases). Germline V CDR1 and CDR2: LNHDA, SQIVND (reference sequence). The CDR3 runs 13 residues. Trimming pared 5 bases from V and 1 base from J, leaving 9 bases between. CDR3 DNA sequence: TGTGCCAGTAGTCTGGACAAGTCCTACGAGCAGTACTTC. Translated, it gives CASSLDKSYEQYF.

This clone was seen once. The chain links TRBV3-1 (or the pseudogene TRBV3-2) to TRBJ2-1, with D possibly being TRBD2 (5 bases). The V end lost 4 bases, the J end lost 4 bases, and 11 bases lay between the germline ends. Germline assignment: CDR1 LGHDT and CDR2 YNNKEL (reference sequence). There are 14 residues in the CDR3. The CDR3 coding sequence is TGTGCCAGCAGCCCCGAGCCGGGATACAATGAGCAGTTCTTC. Amino acid sequence: CASSPEPGYNEQFF.

For the CDR3, the DNA is TGTGCCAGCAGCCCCCCCGCGCGCCGCTACACCTTC. This gives the protein CASSPPARRYTF. The chain recombines TRBV7-9 with TRBJ1-2; no reliable D call. V was cut by 5 bases and J by 9 bases, with 13 bases left in between. Germline-derived CDR1 and CDR2 are SEHNR and FQNEAQ (reference sequence). The CDR3 loop spans 12 amino acids.

V usage is TRBV3-1 (or the pseudogene TRBV3-2) and J usage is TRBJ1-1, with D uncertain. CDR1 and CDR2 from the germline V gene are LGHDT and YNNKEL (reference sequence). The V end was cut by 8 bases, the J end by 1 base, with 14 bases between. CDR3 length: 14 residues. The CDR3 protein is CASRDSTWNTEAFF. CDR3 nucleotide sequence: TGTGCCAGCCGAGACTCAACTTGGAACACTGAAGCTTTCTTT.

The table lists this clone with a count of one. The chain employs TRBV11-2 and TRBJ1-1; D possibly corresponds to TRBD1 (5 bases). Germline CDR1 and CDR2: SGHAT and FQNNGV. Trimming removed 2 bases at V and 10 bases at J, with 8 bases between. The CDR3 totals 11 residues. CDR3 DNA: TGTGCCAGCAGCTTACGGGGGGGAGCTTTCTTT. Its protein is CASSLRGGAFF.

The V call is TRBV10-1, the J call TRBJ2-1; the match to TRBD2 covers 13 bases. The length of the CDR3 is 14 residues. Germline CDR1 and CDR2: WNHNN and SYGVQD (reference sequence). V lost 6 bases and J lost 5; bases outside the gene matches: 1. The CDR3 spells CASSGLAGDNEQFF. The CDR3 region has the DNA TGCGCCAGCAGCGGACTAGCGGGAGACAATGAGCAGTTCTTC.

The chain combines TRBV25-1 with TRBJ2-7; D may be TRBD2 (5 bases). The CDR3 runs 15 residues. CDR1 is MGHDK and CDR2 is SYGVNS in the germline V gene. The V end lost 1 base, the J end lost 3 bases, and 13 bases lay between the germline ends. The CDR3, as DNA: TGTGCCAGCAGTGAATTAGGTAGGAGCGGCTACGAGCAGTACTTC. Its translation: CASSELGRSGYEQYF.

The chain recombines TRBV5-1 with TRBJ2-2; TRBD2 agrees at 8 bases. This CDR3 spans 16 amino acids. Unmatched junction bases numbered 2, after V lost 0 bases and J lost 1 base. Germline V gives CDR1 SGHRS, CDR2 YFSETQ. The CDR3 DNA reads TGCGCCAGCAGCTTGGCTCTAGCGGGGAACACCGGGGAGCTGTTTTTT. The encoded protein is CASSLALAGNTGELFF.

The rearrangement uses TRBV30 and TRBJ1-2, with D tentatively TRBD1 (6 bases). This CDR3 has 13 amino acids. The ends were cut back, 3 bases at V and 6 bases at J, with 14 bases in the middle. The V gene's germline CDR1 is GTSNPN and CDR2 SVGIG (reference sequence). CDR3 in DNA: TGTGCCTGGAGAAGGGGGATGGAGAATGGCTACACCTTC. Its translation is CAWRRGMENGYTF.

This chain uses TRBV21-1 with TRBJ1-1; the table's D call, TRBD1, has no DNA check behind it. TRBV21-1 is described as a pseudogene. CDR3 size: 14 residues. The CDR3 coding sequence is TGTGCCAGCAGCAGGCGGCAGGGGGGAACTGAAGCTTTCTTT. Translating it yields CASSRRQGGTEAFF.

The chain recombines TRBV10-2 with TRBJ2-6; D unclear. Germline V gives CDR1 WSHSY, CDR2 SAAADI. The CDR3 loop spans 13 amino acids. Deletions cut 6 bases from V and 1 base from J, with 4 bases between. This CDR3 reads CASSQSGANVLTF. The CDR3 region has the DNA TGCGCCAGCAGCCAGTCTGGGGCCAACGTCCTGACTTTC.